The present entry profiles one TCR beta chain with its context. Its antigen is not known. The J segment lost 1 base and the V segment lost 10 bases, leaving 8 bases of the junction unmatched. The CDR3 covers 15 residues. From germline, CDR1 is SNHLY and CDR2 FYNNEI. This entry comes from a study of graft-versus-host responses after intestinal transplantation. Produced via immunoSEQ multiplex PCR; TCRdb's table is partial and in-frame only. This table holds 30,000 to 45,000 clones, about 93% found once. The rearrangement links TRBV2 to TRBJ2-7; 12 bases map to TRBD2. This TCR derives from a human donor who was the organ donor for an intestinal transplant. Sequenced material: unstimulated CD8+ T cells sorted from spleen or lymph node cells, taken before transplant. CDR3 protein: CATMTSGRGSYEQYF. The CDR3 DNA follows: TGTGCCACCATGACTAGCGGGAGAGGGTCCTACGAGCAGTACTTC.